This TCR beta chain came from a study of post-analysis software for immune sequencing data. Study details: Patients with relapsing-remitting, secondary progressive and progressive-relapsing multiple sclerosis courses were all represented. Study-level findings and limits: Several TRBV segments were more frequent in patients than controls; TRBV5-6, TRBV5-1 and TRBV20-1 belonged to this group.

Only a few counts were recorded for this clonotype. Its antigen is still unknown. J gave up 3 bases and V 2 bases, and 5 bases lay outside the gene matches. Germline V lookup: CDR1 SGHKS, CDR2 YYEKEE (reference sequence). This CDR3 comprises 15 residues. Each TCR beta cDNA library carried unique molecular identifiers. TCRdb re-called the PCR reads through MiXCR, storing one row per CDR3 protein. The table lists about 820,000 distinct CDR3 sequences, approximately 50% of them singletons. The V call is TRBV5-5, the J call TRBJ2-1; TRBD2 matches 7 bases. Material for sequencing was blood. The TCR was taken from a girl aged 5-17 years with multiple sclerosis. The CDR3 loop reads CASSLFSGVYNEQFF. The CDR3 nucleotides read TGTGCCAGCAGCTTATTCAGCGGGGTCTACAATGAGCAGTTCTTC.